This TCR beta chain emerged from a study of blood T cell repertoires in COVID-19. Trimming took off 4 bases at V and 4 bases at J, with 20 bases between the two ends. The CDR3 totals 16 residues. From germline, CDR1 is SGHRS and CDR2 YFSETQ. Profiled with immunoSEQ multiplex PCR; TCRdb holds only in-frame clones, not every one. The sample carries tens of thousands of clones, 65% to 85% recorded once. This receptor was obtained from a man aged 35 to 55 with acute or convalescent COVID-19. The rearrangement uses TRBV5-1 and TRBJ2-5; D perhaps matches TRBD2 (6 bases). The sample comprised peripheral blood. The CDR3 region has the DNA TGCGCCAGCAGCCCCCAGCTAACGGGACTGAGAGAGACCCAGTACTTC. Translated: CASSPQLTGLRETQYF.